This T cell receptor (beta chain) was sequenced during a study of early T cells in non-severe SARS-CoV-2 infection (dated by TCRdb to 2020 to 2022). Concerning the study at large: Because TCR sequencing relied on bulk RNA taken from unsorted whole blood, pairing of alpha and beta chains was not possible.

A case-control design nested within a healthcare worker cohort in London, UK, was used, with weekly nasopharyngeal swab PCR tests and blood sampling performed. Healthcare workers were recruited during the week of the UK lockdown, between 23 and 31 March 2020, and followed weekly for up to 16 weeks. The library came from 5' RACE. Sequencing was performed on a NextSeq 500. Unique molecular identifiers were attached to individual cDNA molecules in the TCR library protocol so that sequencing error and PCR bias could be corrected. Both TCR alpha and beta chains were sequenced, and tight co-correlation was observed between alpha and beta sequence abundances in each sample. Per the original workflow: Decombinator V4 was used to annotate TCR sequences for V gene, J gene and CDR3. TCRs were defined as expanded if a significant change between any two time points was detected under a Poisson model with p below 0.0001. TCR abundances were normalised to the total number of TCRs sequenced per sample and were expressed as counts per million. TRAV1-2 paired with TRAJ12, TRAJ20 or TRAJ33 defined MAIT TCRs, while TRAV10 paired with TRAJ18 defined iNKT TCRs. VDJdb, accessed 1 November 2021, was searched for CMV, EBV and SARS-CoV-2 annotated TCRs, excluding TCRs annotated for multiple antigens. TCRdb reprocessed the public reads (quality trimming at Q25 with fastp, clone calling with MiXCR) and kept in-frame beta chains. Rows are unified per CDR3 protein, each entry keeping the most common DNA and genes. These V and J calls are TCRdb output, not the study's own analysis. In this sample the table shows about 76,000 distinct CDR3 sequences, 15% to 19% of which occur a single time. In total, the top ten clones hold 10% to 15% of the sample.

The germline V gene supplies CDR1 SGHVS and CDR2 FNYEAQ. Deletion took 5 bases off V and 5 bases off J, with a span of 18 bases between the germline ends. The CDR3 numbers 16 residues from cysteine through phenylalanine. Just CDR3 DNA is preserved here, 48 bases in frame from base 1. This clonotype was seen many times. Its antigen target is currently unknown. The input lacks base qualities; no much larger clone sits a single base away. Overall study results and their limits: VDJdb matching was skewed toward anti-spike CD8 responses and likely underestimated virus-specific expansions, missing private and CD4 specificities.

This receptor was obtained from an adult who was a healthcare worker with PCR-confirmed SARS-CoV-2 infection or an uninfected control (not recorded which). The sequence links TRBV7-6 to TRBJ2-2; the D gene is possibly TRBD2, with 6 bases matching. The sequencing sample was made of whole blood. The CDR3: CASSRQSGTSTGELFF. The nucleotides read TGTGCCAGCAGCCGCCAATCCGGGACTTCTACCGGGGAGCTGTTTTTT.